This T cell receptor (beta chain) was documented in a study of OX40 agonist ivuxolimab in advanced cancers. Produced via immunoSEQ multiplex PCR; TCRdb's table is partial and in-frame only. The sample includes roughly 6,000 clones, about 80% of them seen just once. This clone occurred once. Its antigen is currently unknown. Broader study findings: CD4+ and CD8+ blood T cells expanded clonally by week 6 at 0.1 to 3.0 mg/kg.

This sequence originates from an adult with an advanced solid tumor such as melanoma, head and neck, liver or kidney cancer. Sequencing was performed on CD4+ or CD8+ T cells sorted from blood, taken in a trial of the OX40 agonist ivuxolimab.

The CDR3 nucleotides read TGTGCCTGGAGTCTAGACACGAACACTGAAGCTTTCTTT. Its protein product is CAWSLDTNTEAFF. The V and J genes are TRBV30 and TRBJ1-1; D is uncertain. The V and J ends lost 2 bases and 1 base respectively, with 8 bases between them. The CDR3 totals 13 residues. Germline CDR1 GTSNPN, CDR2 SVGIG (reference sequence).